These 2 T cell receptor beta chains originate from one sample sequenced in a study of human T cells and chemical hapten exposure. TCRdb reprocessed the 5' RACE reads with MiXCR, giving one entry per CDR3 protein. The sample lists some 150,000 distinct CDR3 sequences; roughly 4% were seen once. The total RNA was obtained from whole blood that was not fractionated. The receptors originated from a female donor in good health.

The sample holds many counts of this clonotype. This chain uses TRBV6-5 with TRBJ2-1; D is ambiguous. V was trimmed by 8 bases and J by 5 bases, leaving 7 bases between them. Germline V lookup: CDR1 MNHEY, CDR2 SVGAGI. The CDR3 is 11 amino acids. The CDR3 coding sequence is TGTGCCAGCGCAAGGGACAATGAGCAGTTCTTC. It specifies CASARDNEQFF.

This clonotype was seen many times. This sequence joins TRBV19 and TRBJ2-1; 14 bases agree with TRBD2. The V and J ends lost 2 bases and 0 bases, in that order; junction bases with no gene match: 6. CDR3 length: 19 amino acids. Germline V CDR1 and CDR2: LNHDA, SQIVND (reference sequence). The CDR3 protein is CASSILTSGGASSYNEQFF. CDR3 DNA sequence: TGTGCCAGTAGTATATTGACTAGCGGGGGGGCTAGCTCCTACAATGAGCAGTTCTTC.